Following are 16 T cell receptor beta chains from one sample sequenced in a study of circulating and synovial CD4+ cells in juvenile arthritis. Profiling relied on immunoSEQ multiplex PCR, and the TCRdb table lists in-frame clones only, not all of them. The sample holds 30,000 to 40,000 clones; 90% to 95% are singletons and the top ten take roughly 0.69%. The sequencing sample was made of CD4+ T cells from blood. These receptors were collected from a human donor with juvenile idiopathic arthritis.

This chain joins TRBV7-2 and TRBJ1-5, with TRBD1 identical over 7 bases. J was trimmed by 6 bases and V by 5 bases; bases with no gene match: 7. Germline V CDR1 and CDR2: SGHTA, FQGNSA. This CDR3 contains 14 residues. In nucleotides, the CDR3 is TGTGCCAGCAGCCAAGACAGGGTGGGTCAGCCCCAGCATTTT. It translates to CASSQDRVGQPQHF.

The V call is TRBV12-5, the J call TRBJ1-1; no reliable D call. V lost 1 base to trimming and J lost 0 bases, with 9 bases between them. CDR1 is LGHNT, CDR2 FRNRAP, per germline. The CDR3 has 15 amino acids. This chain's CDR3 is CASGLGEFMNTEAFF. CDR3 nucleotides: TGTGCTAGTGGTTTGGGGGAGTTCATGAACACTGAAGCTTTCTTT.

V is TRBV27 and J is TRBJ2-6; D is possibly TRBD2 (6 bases). The length of the CDR3 is 18 residues. V lost 2 bases to trimming and J lost 0 bases, with 14 bases between them. CDR1 is MNHEY and CDR2 is SMNVEV in the germline V gene (reference sequence). The CDR3, as DNA: TGTGCCAGCAGTTTAAGAGGACTACCTAGCTCTGGGGCCAACGTCCTGACTTTC. Its translation: CASSLRGLPSSGANVLTF. Using reference TRBV27 and TRBJ2-6 for the parts outside the CDR3, the full variable domain is EAQVTQNPRYLITVTGKKLTVTCSQNMNHEYMSWYRQDPGLGLRQIYYSMNVEVTDKGDVPEGYKVSRKEKRNFPLILESPSPNQTSLYFCASSLRGLPSSGANVLTFGAGSRLTVL.

This chain joins TRBV19 and TRBJ2-4, with 9 bases that match TRBD1. This CDR3 is 11 amino acids long. The V and J ends lost 6 bases and 15 bases, in that order; junction bases with no gene match: 6. From germline, CDR1 is LNHDA and CDR2 SQIVND (reference sequence). This CDR3 is CASRGQGRPYF. The CDR3 nucleotides read TGTGCCAGTAGGGGACAGGGTAGGCCGTACTTC. Based on the CDR3 plus reference TRBV19 and TRBJ2-4, the full variable domain is DGGITQSPKYLFRKEGQNVTLSCEQNLNHDAMYWYRQDPGQGLRLIYYSQIVNDFQKGDIAEGYSVSREKKESFPLTVTSAQKNPTAFYLCASRGQGRPYFGAGTRLSVL.

This chain joins TRBV19 and TRBJ2-7, with 10 bases matching TRBD1. This CDR3 region has 16 residues. Germline V gives CDR1 LNHDA, CDR2 SQIVND (reference sequence). Trimming took 5 bases from V and 3 from J; bases not matched to a gene: 10. In DNA, the CDR3 is TGTGCCAGTAGTCCCCGATCTGGACAGGGGGGCTACGAGCAGTACTTC. Amino acids: CASSPRSGQGGYEQYF.

The rearrangement uses TRBV10-3 and TRBJ2-7; 8 bases are shared with TRBD2. The CDR3 sequence is 12 residues long. Germline V gives CDR1 ENHRY, CDR2 SYGVKD. After removal of 10 bases from V and 3 bases from J, the junction contained 5 bases not matched to a gene. CDR3 nucleotides: TGTGCCACCCGGGGGGGCGGCTACGAGCAGTACTTC. Translating it yields CATRGGGYEQYF.

The chain combines TRBV9 with TRBJ2-1; 12 bases match TRBD2. CDR1 is SGDLS and CDR2 is YYNGEE in the germline V gene. The CDR3 is 14 amino acids. The V gene end was trimmed by 4 bases and the J gene end by 10 bases; junction bases not matched to a gene: 6. The CDR3 nucleotides read TGTGCCAGCAGCCCCCTAGCGGGAGGGCAGGAGCAGTTCTTC. It yields the protein CASSPLAGGQEQFF.

The count of this clone is one. The chain joins TRBV4-1 to TRBJ1-5; D unresolved. Trimming removed 4 bases at V and 7 bases at J, with 17 bases between. The germline CDR1 and CDR2 sequences are MGHRA and YSYEKL. The CDR3 loop spans 15 amino acids. This CDR3 reads CASSPRTSAGQPQHF. The CDR3 nucleotides read TGCGCCAGCAGCCCTCGAACGTCGGCGGGGCAGCCCCAGCATTTT.

V and J are TRBV28 and TRBJ2-3, with unresolved D. V was shortened by 5 bases and J by 2 bases, with 11 bases between the two germline ends. CDR3 length: 14 amino acids. Germline CDR1 and CDR2: MDHEN and SYDVKM. CDR3 nucleotide sequence: TGTGCCAGCAGTACCAGTTCAGACACAGATACGCAGTATTTT. Protein product: CASSTSSDTDTQYF.

V and J are TRBV15 and TRBJ2-3; D call uncertain. V shed 1 base and J shed 2 bases, with 7 bases lying between them. This CDR3 has 14 residues. CDR1 LNHNV and CDR2 YYDKDF come from the germline V gene (reference sequence). The CDR3 spells CATSRVTPTDTQYF. In nucleotides, the CDR3 is TGTGCCACCAGCAGAGTGACTCCCACAGATACGCAGTATTTT.

This sequence joins TRBV25-1 and TRBJ2-1; 9 bases line up with TRBD1. V lost 4 bases to trimming and J lost 7 bases; unmatched junction nucleotides: 2. Per the germline V gene, CDR1 is MGHDK and CDR2 is SYGVNS. The CDR3 spans 13 residues. The CDR3 reads CASSAGTGNEQFF. CDR3 DNA sequence: TGTGCCAGCAGTGCCGGGACAGGGAATGAGCAGTTCTTC. Based on the CDR3 plus reference TRBV25-1 and TRBJ2-1, the full variable domain is EADIYQTPRYLVIGTGKKITLECSQTMGHDKMYWYQQDPGMELHLIHYSYGVNSTEKGDLSSESTVSRIRTEHFPLTLESARPSHTSQYLCASSAGTGNEQFFGPGTRLTVL.

The CDR3 DNA reads as TGTGCCAGCAGTTTATGGAGTCTTTCGGAGCCCCAGCATTTT. It yields the protein CASSLWSLSEPQHF. The V call is TRBV28, the J call TRBJ1-5, with D hard to call. Trimming shortened V by 0 bases and J by 8 bases, and 11 bases separated the two germline ends. Germline CDR1 MDHEN, CDR2 SYDVKM. This CDR3 contains 14 residues.

V is TRBV6-6 and J is TRBJ2-7; unclear D gene. The CDR3 is made up of 15 amino acids. V lost 5 bases, J lost 5 bases, and 19 bases lay in between. Per germline, CDR1 MNHNY and CDR2 SVGAGI (reference sequence). CDR3 coding DNA: TGTGCCAGCAGTCCTGATAGACTGGTACTCCACGAGCAGTACTTC. Its translation: CASSPDRLVLHEQYF.

V gene TRBV5-1 combines with J gene TRBJ2-1; 7 bases map to TRBD2. The CDR3 is 16 residues long. Germline CDR1 SGHRS, CDR2 YFSETQ. J gave up 2 bases and V 2 bases, and 7 bases lay outside the gene matches. In DNA form, the CDR3 reads TGCGCCAGCAGCTTTACTAGCGTCGGAACCTACAATGAGCAGTTCTTC. As protein: CASSFTSVGTYNEQFF.

The chain carries TRBV27 and TRBJ1-1; no clear D gene. The CDR3 spans 15 residues. Germline assignment: CDR1 MNHEY and CDR2 SMNVEV (reference sequence). V lost 10 bases, J lost 4 bases, and 22 bases lay in between. This CDR3 is CATWRVLQLSTEAFF. The CDR3 bases are TGTGCCACGTGGAGGGTACTCCAGCTGAGCACTGAAGCTTTCTTT.

The V and J genes are TRBV10-3 and TRBJ2-1; TRBD1 agrees at 11 bases. This CDR3 region has 15 residues. J gave up 12 bases and V 4 bases, and 11 bases lay outside the gene matches. The V gene's germline CDR1 is ENHRY and CDR2 SYGVKD. The DNA for the CDR3 is TGTGCCATCAGTGGGGACAGGGGGGGTGACTTTTGGCAGTTCTTC. Encoded protein: CAISGDRGGDFWQFF.